Each of the 4 T cell receptor beta chains below was sequenced from the same sample in a study of T cell repertoires in cytomegalovirus infection. TCRdb reanalysed the reads using MiXCR and keeps one entry per CDR3 protein. Of about 890,000 distinct CDR3 sequences listed, around 31% are singletons. Their antigen targets remain unknown. The sample consisted of cultured CD8+ T cells from PBMCs, taken from culture after CMV antigen stimulation. The origin of the receptors is a human donor in good health (CMV status not recorded). Some clones in this sample may be carry-over from other donors' samples.

The chain joins TRBV27 to TRBJ1-1; tentatively, D is TRBD1 (6 bases). The germline CDR1 and CDR2 sequences are MNHEY and SMNVEV (reference sequence). Trimming removed 5 bases from V and 10 bases from J, with 23 bases in between. The CDR3 extends over 15 amino acids. CDR3 DNA: TGTGCCAGCAGTCAGGGGACACCCCCTGGGATAGGAGCTTTCTTT. Translating gives CASSQGTPPGIGAFF.

With regard to this clonotype: Its ends do not fully match the called genes, so a read error is possible. The rearrangement joins TRBV7-2 to TRBJ1-2; D not resolved. CDR1 and CDR2 from the germline V gene are SGHTA and FQGNSA. The CDR3 has 16 residues. Written as DNA, the CDR3 is TGTGCCAGCAGCCCTCATTGGGCAGTCACTAACTATGGTTACACCTTC. Protein sequence: CASSPHWAVTNYGYTF. The whole variable domain, filled in from reference TRBV7-2 and TRBJ1-2, reads GAGVSQSPSNKVTEKGKDVELRCDPISGHTALYWYRQSLGQGLEFLIYFQGNSAPDKSGLPSDRFSAERTGGSVSTLTIQRTQQEDSAVYLCASSPHWAVTNYGYTFGSGTRLTVV.

The CDR3 spells CASKPGQVQGYTF. CDR3 coding DNA: TGTGCCAGCAAACCGGGACAGGTCCAGGGCTACACCTTC. V and J are TRBV27 and TRBJ1-2; 8 bases agree with TRBD1. Trimming at V came to 7 bases and at J to 8 bases, leaving 9 bases not matched to a gene. Per the germline V gene, CDR1 is MNHEY and CDR2 is SMNVEV (reference sequence). CDR3 length: 13 residues.

The rearrangement joins TRBV20-1 to TRBJ2-1; 7 bases are shared with TRBD1. With 2 bases clipped from V and 3 bases from J, the junction kept 7 bases outside the gene matches. This CDR3 contains 15 residues. Germline CDR1 DFQATT, CDR2 SNEGSKA (reference sequence). This CDR3 reads CSARSRQGIYNEQFF. For the CDR3, the DNA is TGCAGTGCTAGAAGTAGACAGGGAATCTACAATGAGCAGTTCTTC.